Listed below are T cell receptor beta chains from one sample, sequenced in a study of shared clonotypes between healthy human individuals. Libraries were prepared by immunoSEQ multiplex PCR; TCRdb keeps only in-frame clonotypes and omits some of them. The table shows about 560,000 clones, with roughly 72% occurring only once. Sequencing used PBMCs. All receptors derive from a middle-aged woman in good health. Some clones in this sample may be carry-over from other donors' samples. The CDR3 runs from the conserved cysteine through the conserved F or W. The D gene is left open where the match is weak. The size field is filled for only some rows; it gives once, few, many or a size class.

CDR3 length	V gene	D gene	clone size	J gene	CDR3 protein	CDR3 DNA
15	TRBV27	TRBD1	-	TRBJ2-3	CASSYYRGRTDTQYF	TGTGCCAGCAGTTACTACAGGGGTCGGACAGATACGCAGTATTTT
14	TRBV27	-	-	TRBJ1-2	CASSLAFRVGGYTF	TGTGCCAGCAGTTTGGCCTTCCGGGTGGGTGGCTACACCTTC
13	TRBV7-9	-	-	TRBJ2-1	CASSQKIGSEQFF	TGTGCCAGCAGCCAAAAGATAGGGTCGGAGCAGTTCTTC
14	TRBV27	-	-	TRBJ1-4	CASRRQAGNEKLFF	TGTGCCAGCAGGCGACAGGCCGGTAATGAAAAACTGTTTTTT
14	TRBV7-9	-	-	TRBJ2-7	CASSHQVRVNEQYF	TGTGCCAGCAGTCACCAAGTAAGGGTTAACGAGCAGTACTTC
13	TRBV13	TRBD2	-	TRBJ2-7	CASRLAPTYEQYF	TGTGCCAGCCGACTAGCGCCTACCTACGAGCAGTACTTC
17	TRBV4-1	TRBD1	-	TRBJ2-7	CASSQEFWQGVYYEQYF	TGCGCCAGCAGCCAAGAATTTTGGCAGGGGGTATACTACGAGCAGTACTTC
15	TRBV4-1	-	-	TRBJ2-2	CASSQDHGSTGELFF	TGTGCCAGCAGCCAAGATCACGGGAGTACCGGGGAGCTGTTTTTT
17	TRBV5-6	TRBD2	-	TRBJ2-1	CASSLRPGTSGRHEQFF	TGTGCCAGCAGCTTGCGCCCCGGGACTAGCGGGAGACATGAGCAGTTCTTC
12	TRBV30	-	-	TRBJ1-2	CAWSFGDYGYTF	TGTGCCTGGAGTTTTGGGGACTATGGCTACACCTTC
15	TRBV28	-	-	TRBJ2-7	CASSLGSGISYEQYF	TGTGCCAGCAGTTTAGGATCCGGGATCTCCTACGAGCAGTACTTC
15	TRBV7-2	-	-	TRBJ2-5	CASSLEFRRERAQYF	TGTGCCAGCAGCTTAGAGTTCCGCAGGGAGCGTGCCCAGTACTTC
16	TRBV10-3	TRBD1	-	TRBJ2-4	CAISDTGTEAKNIQYF	TGTGCCATCAGTGACACCGGGACAGAAGCCAAAAACATTCAGTACTTC
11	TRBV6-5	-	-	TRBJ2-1	CASGHHNEQFF	TGTGCCAGTGGACACCACAATGAGCAGTTCTTC
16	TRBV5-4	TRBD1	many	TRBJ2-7	CASSGSGGANYDEQYF	TGTGCCAGCAGCGGGTCAGGGGGTGCGAATTACGACGAGCAGTACTTC
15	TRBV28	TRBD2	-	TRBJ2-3	CASSSPSSGRDTQYF	TGTGCCAGCAGTTCCCCTTCTAGCGGGAGAGATACGCAGTATTTT
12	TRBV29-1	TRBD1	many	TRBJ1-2	CSGRTGDYGYTF	TGCAGCGGACGTACAGGGGACTATGGCTACACCTTC
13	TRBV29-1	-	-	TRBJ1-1	CSAEVTVNTEAFF	TGCAGCGCCGAAGTGACGGTGAACACTGAAGCTTTCTTT
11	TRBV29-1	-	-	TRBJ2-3	CSVDSGDTQYF	TGCAGCGTTGACAGCGGAGATACGCAGTATTTT
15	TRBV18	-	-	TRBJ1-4	CASSPGGAKVEKLFF	TGTGCCAGCTCACCAGGCGGGGCCAAGGTTGAAAAACTGTTTTTT
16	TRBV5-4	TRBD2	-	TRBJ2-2	CASSKTGLSNTGELFF	TGTGCCAGCAGTAAAACGGGACTATCGAACACCGGGGAGCTGTTTTTT
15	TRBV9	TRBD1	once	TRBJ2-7	CASSASGTGPYEQYF	TGTGCCAGCAGCGCTTCCGGGACAGGGCCCTACGAGCAGTACTTC
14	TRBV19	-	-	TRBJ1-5	CASSIDGSGQPQHF	TGTGCCAGTAGTATAGACGGCAGTGGCCAGCCCCAGCATTTT
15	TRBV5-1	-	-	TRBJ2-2	CASSNTEGWSGELFF	TGCGCCAGCAGCAACACAGAGGGTTGGTCCGGGGAGCTGTTTTTT
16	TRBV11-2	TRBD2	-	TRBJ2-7	CASSPGLAGAGYEQYF	TGTGCCAGCAGCCCGGGACTAGCGGGAGCAGGCTACGAGCAGTACTTC
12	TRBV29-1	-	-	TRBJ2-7	CSVEAERYEQYF	TGCAGCGTTGAGGCAGAGCGCTACGAGCAGTACTTC
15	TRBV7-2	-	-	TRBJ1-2	CASRSPGHINYGYTF	TGTGCCAGCAGGTCTCCGGGACACATAAACTATGGCTACACCTTC
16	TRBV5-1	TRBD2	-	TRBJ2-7	CASSLEDVSGSYEQYF	TGCGCCAGCAGCTTGGAGGACGTTAGCGGGAGTTACGAGCAGTACTTC
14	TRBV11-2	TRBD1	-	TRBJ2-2	CASRPTGGTGELFF	TGTGCCAGCAGACCTACAGGGGGGACCGGGGAGCTGTTTTTT
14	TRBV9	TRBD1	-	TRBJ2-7	CASSTTGLSYEQYF	TGTGCCAGCAGCACGACAGGGTTGTCCTACGAGCAGTACTTC
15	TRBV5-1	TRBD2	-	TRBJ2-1	CASSSAGVGYNEQFF	TGCGCCAGCAGCTCAGCGGGAGTAGGCTACAATGAGCAGTTCTTC
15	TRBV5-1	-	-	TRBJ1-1	CASSTTGPMNTEAFF	TGCGCCAGCAGCACCACGGGCCCCATGAACACTGAAGCTTTCTTT
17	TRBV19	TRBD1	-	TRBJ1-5	CASSPRGRQGAGQPQHF	TGTGCCAGTAGTCCCCGGGGCCGACAGGGGGCTGGGCAGCCCCAGCATTTT
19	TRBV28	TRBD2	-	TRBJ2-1	CASSLPPGLAGGPSNEQFF	TGTGCCAGCAGTTTACCCCCGGGACTAGCGGGAGGACCCTCCAATGAGCAGTTCTTC
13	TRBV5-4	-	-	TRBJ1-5	CASSIDRHGAQHF	TGTGCCAGCAGCATTGATCGACACGGGGCCCAGCATTTT
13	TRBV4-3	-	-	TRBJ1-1	CASSQEGHGEAFF	TGCGCCAGCAGCCAAGAGGGACACGGTGAAGCTTTCTTT
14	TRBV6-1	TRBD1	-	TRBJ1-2	CASSPDRVGNGYTF	TGTGCCAGCTCCCCTGACAGGGTCGGGAATGGCTACACCTTC
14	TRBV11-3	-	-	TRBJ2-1	CASSLGRESNEQFF	TGTGCCAGCAGCTTAGGTCGGGAGTCCAATGAGCAGTTCTTC
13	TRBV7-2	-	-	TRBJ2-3	CASSPGLWRGQYF	TGTGCCAGCAGCCCAGGACTCTGGAGGGGGCAGTATTTT
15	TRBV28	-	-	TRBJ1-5	CASSLGRLSNQPQHF	TGTGCCAGCAGTTTAGGGCGCCTTAGCAATCAGCCCCAGCATTTT
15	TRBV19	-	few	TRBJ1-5	CASSIGGAGDQPQHF	TGTGCCAGTAGTATCGGGGGGGCAGGGGATCAGCCCCAGCATTTT
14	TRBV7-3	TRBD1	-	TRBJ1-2	CASSLVGQGDGYTF	TGTGCCAGCAGCTTAGTAGGACAGGGGGATGGCTACACCTTC
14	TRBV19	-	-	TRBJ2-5	CASSSGQSSETQYF	TGTGCCAGTAGTAGTGGACAGTCCTCGGAGACCCAGTACTTC
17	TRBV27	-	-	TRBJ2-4	CASSLGPSPGAKNIQYF	TGTGCCAGCAGTTTAGGTCCCTCGCCAGGAGCCAAAAACATTCAGTACTTC
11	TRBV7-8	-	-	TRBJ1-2	CASGNDYGYTF	TGTGCCAGCGGTAATGACTATGGCTACACCTTC
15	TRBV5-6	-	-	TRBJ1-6	CASSFQSGNNSPLHF	TGTGCCAGCAGCTTTCAATCAGGGAATAATTCACCCCTCCACTTT
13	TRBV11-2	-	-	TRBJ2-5	CASSPRPGETQYF	TGTGCCAGCAGCCCGCGGCCGGGTGAGACCCAGTACTTC